The entry below describes one TCR beta chain. This CDR3 is built from 13 residues. With V trimmed by 2 bases and J by 9 bases, 3 bases remained unmatched. The data originate from a study of T cell responses to AZD1222 COVID-19 vaccine. Assay: immunoSEQ multiplex PCR; the TCRdb copy retains only in-frame clones and omits some. Here the sample spans over 85,000 clones, 85% to 90% being singletons. The V gene is TRBV12-3 or TRBV12-4, the J gene TRBJ1-5, with TRBD1 identical over 8 bases. The receptor comes from an adult who received the AZD1222 COVID-19 vaccine. The sequenced sample was peripheral blood, obtained 28 days after the second AZD1222 dose. Here the CDR3 reads CASSLTGGLPQHF. DNA of the CDR3: TGTGCCAGCAGTTTAACAGGGGGTCTGCCCCAGCATTTT.